Listed below are T cell receptor beta chains from one sample, sequenced in a study of cytomegalovirus exposure and HLA in healthy donors. The method was immunoSEQ multiplex PCR; TCRdb's version includes in-frame clones alone and lacks a portion of them. The sample lists about 72,000 clones, approximately 80% seen once, with about 3.5% in the top ten. Sequencing was done on a sample of PBMCs. These receptor sequences come from a man aged 40-49 years in good health and CMV-seronegative. CDR3s include the opening cysteine and the closing phenylalanine or tryptophan. The order of the fields is V gene, clone size, D gene, J gene, CDR3 DNA, CDR3 protein. D genes are given only for firm matches. Size is omitted from some rows. Given values are once, few, many or a class for expanded clones.

v_call: TRBV2
clone_size: NA
d_call: TRBD1
j_call: TRBJ1-2
cdr3_nt: TGTGCCAGCAGTGGGACAGGAGCCGGCTACACCTTC
cdr3_aa: CASSGTGAGYTF

v_call: TRBV5-1
clone_size: NA
d_call: NA
j_call: TRBJ2-2
cdr3_nt: TGCGCCAGCAGCTTGGTCGGGGGGCCGGGCACCGGGGAGCTGTTTTTT
cdr3_aa: CASSLVGGPGTGELFF

v_call: TRBV7-9
clone_size: NA
d_call: TRBD1
j_call: TRBJ1-4
cdr3_nt: TGTGCCAGCAGCTCCGGACAGGGGGCTTGGGAAAAACTGTTTTTT
cdr3_aa: CASSSGQGAWEKLFF

v_call: TRBV4-1
clone_size: NA
d_call: TRBD1
j_call: TRBJ2-1
cdr3_nt: TGCGCCAGCAGCCAGTTACATCCGGGACAGGGGATTCGAGAGCAGTTCTTC
cdr3_aa: CASSQLHPGQGIREQFF

v_call: TRBV5-1
clone_size: NA
d_call: NA
j_call: TRBJ1-2
cdr3_nt: TGCGCCAGCAGCTTTGGGGGGGCAGGGTCATCCGGCTACACCTTC
cdr3_aa: CASSFGGAGSSGYTF

v_call: TRBV28
clone_size: NA
d_call: TRBD1
j_call: TRBJ1-1
cdr3_nt: TGTGCCAGCAGTCCGGGACAGGGTCCATATGTGGCTTTCTTT
cdr3_aa: CASSPGQGPYVAFF

v_call: TRBV9
clone_size: NA
d_call: TRBD1
j_call: TRBJ1-6
cdr3_nt: TGTGCCAGCAGCGGCCGACCGGGACAGTCTCTCCTCCACTTT
cdr3_aa: CASSGRPGQSLLHF

v_call: TRBV7-9
clone_size: NA
d_call: TRBD1
j_call: TRBJ2-2
cdr3_nt: TGTGCCAGCAGCATACGGACAGGGATGACCGGGGAGCTGTTTTTT
cdr3_aa: CASSIRTGMTGELFF

v_call: TRBV11-2
clone_size: NA
d_call: NA
j_call: TRBJ2-3
cdr3_nt: TGTGCCAGCAGCTTAGATCGGGCAGATACGCAGTATTTT
cdr3_aa: CASSLDRADTQYF

v_call: TRBV5-6
clone_size: NA
d_call: TRBD2
j_call: TRBJ2-4
cdr3_nt: TGTGCCAGCAGGTCTCTAGCGGGGCCCCAGGGGGACATTCAGTACTTC
cdr3_aa: CASRSLAGPQGDIQYF

v_call: TRBV28
clone_size: NA
d_call: NA
j_call: TRBJ1-6
cdr3_nt: TGTGCCAGCAGTTTAGGGGGGACCGGCAGTTCACCCCTCCACTTT
cdr3_aa: CASSLGGTGSSPLHF

v_call: TRBV27
clone_size: once
d_call: TRBD1
j_call: TRBJ1-2
cdr3_nt: TGTGCCAGCAGGACCCCTTGGACAGGGGGCGCGGACTATGGCTACACCTTC
cdr3_aa: CASRTPWTGGADYGYTF

v_call: TRBV29-1
clone_size: once
d_call: TRBD1
j_call: TRBJ1-2
cdr3_nt: TGCAGCGGAGGAATGAGCTATCCGGGACAGCAACTCTATGGCTACACCTTC
cdr3_aa: CSGGMSYPGQQLYGYTF

v_call: TRBV4-1
clone_size: NA
d_call: NA
j_call: TRBJ1-1
cdr3_nt: TGCGCCAGCAGCTCATATCGGGAGGGGAACACTGAAGCTTTCTTT
cdr3_aa: CASSSYREGNTEAFF

v_call: TRBV4-1
clone_size: NA
d_call: NA
j_call: TRBJ2-4
cdr3_nt: TGCGCCAGCAGCCACAGGGGTCCCAAAAACATTCAGTACTTC
cdr3_aa: CASSHRGPKNIQYF

v_call: TRBV7-8
clone_size: NA
d_call: TRBD1
j_call: TRBJ2-7
cdr3_nt: TGTGCCAGCAGCTTAGAGTCTGGGACAGGGTCCCACGAGCAGTACTTC
cdr3_aa: CASSLESGTGSHEQYF

v_call: TRBV9
clone_size: NA
d_call: TRBD1
j_call: TRBJ2-7
cdr3_nt: TGTGCCAGCAGCCCCCGGGGCGAGGGGGCTTCCTACGAGCAGTACTTC
cdr3_aa: CASSPRGEGASYEQYF

v_call: TRBV12-2
clone_size: NA
d_call: NA
j_call: TRBJ1-1
cdr3_nt: TGTGCAAGTCGCTTAGTGGACAGGTCGTCTTGTGAAGCTTTCTTT
cdr3_aa: CASRLVDRSSCEAFF

v_call: TRBV4-2
clone_size: NA
d_call: TRBD2
j_call: TRBJ2-4
cdr3_nt: TGTGCCAGCAGCCAAGGAGCAGCGGGGACCAAAAACATTCAGTACTTC
cdr3_aa: CASSQGAAGTKNIQYF

v_call: TRBV5-1
clone_size: NA
d_call: NA
j_call: TRBJ2-3
cdr3_nt: TGCGCCAGCAGCCTTAGGGCAGGGTCAGATACGCAGTATTTT
cdr3_aa: CASSLRAGSDTQYF

v_call: TRBV6-5
clone_size: NA
d_call: NA
j_call: TRBJ1-6
cdr3_nt: TGTGCCAGCAGTGCGAGCTCCTATAATTCACCCCTCCACTTT
cdr3_aa: CASSASSYNSPLHF

v_call: TRBV6-1
clone_size: NA
d_call: NA
j_call: TRBJ1-2
cdr3_nt: TGTGCCAGCAGTGACTCGGGACTGCTCTATGGCTACACCTTC
cdr3_aa: CASSDSGLLYGYTF

v_call: TRBV5-8
clone_size: NA
d_call: TRBD2
j_call: TRBJ2-5
cdr3_nt: TGTGCCAGCAGCCTAGCTCTAGCGGGGCCGAGGGAGACCCAGTACTTC
cdr3_aa: CASSLALAGPRETQYF

v_call: TRBV30
clone_size: NA
d_call: TRBD1
j_call: TRBJ1-6
cdr3_nt: TGTGCCTGGAGTGCCTGGACAGGGCAAGGCCAATTT
cdr3_aa: CAWSAWTGQGQF

v_call: TRBV6-5
clone_size: NA
d_call: NA
j_call: TRBJ1-4
cdr3_nt: TGTGCCAGCAGTTACGGCGGCCCGCGTGAAAAACTGTTTTTT
cdr3_aa: CASSYGGPREKLFF

v_call: TRBV7-3
clone_size: NA
d_call: TRBD1
j_call: TRBJ2-5
cdr3_nt: TGTGCCAGCAGCTTTCAAGGGGGCGAAGAGACCCAGTACTTC
cdr3_aa: CASSFQGGEETQYF

v_call: TRBV19
clone_size: NA
d_call: NA
j_call: TRBJ1-1
cdr3_nt: TGTGCCAGTAGTGTCAGGGAACGGACTGAAGCTTTCTTT
cdr3_aa: CASSVRERTEAFF

v_call: TRBV30
clone_size: NA
d_call: NA
j_call: TRBJ2-2
cdr3_nt: TGTGCCTGGAGTGTACATCCCGGGGAGCTGTTTTTT
cdr3_aa: CAWSVHPGELFF

v_call: TRBV6-5
clone_size: NA
d_call: TRBD1
j_call: TRBJ2-3
cdr3_nt: TGTGCCAGCAGTTACAGGGGGCGTGTCACAGATACGCAGTATTTT
cdr3_aa: CASSYRGRVTDTQYF

v_call: TRBV13
clone_size: NA
d_call: NA
j_call: TRBJ2-2
cdr3_nt: TGTGCCAGCAGCCCTTCGGATTTGGGGGCGATCACCGGGGAGCTGTTTTTT
cdr3_aa: CASSPSDLGAITGELFF

v_call: TRBV6-6
clone_size: NA
d_call: NA
j_call: TRBJ2-7
cdr3_nt: TGTGCCAGCAGTTACTCGATGCGAGAGACCTACGAGCAGTACTTC
cdr3_aa: CASSYSMRETYEQYF

v_call: TRBV5-1
clone_size: NA
d_call: NA
j_call: TRBJ2-3
cdr3_nt: TGCGCCAGCAGCTCCCTGGGGGCTCGTGGAGATACGCAGTATTTT
cdr3_aa: CASSSLGARGDTQYF

v_call: TRBV7-9
clone_size: few
d_call: TRBD1
j_call: TRBJ1-4
cdr3_nt: TGTGCCAGCAGCTCGGGACAGGGGTATGAAAAACTGTTTTTT
cdr3_aa: CASSSGQGYEKLFF

v_call: TRBV6-1
clone_size: once
d_call: NA
j_call: TRBJ1-5
cdr3_nt: TGTGCCAGCAGTGAATCCTATAGCAATCAGCCCCAGCATTTT
cdr3_aa: CASSESYSNQPQHF

v_call: TRBV9
clone_size: NA
d_call: TRBD1
j_call: TRBJ1-4
cdr3_nt: TGTGCCAGCAGCGTAGATGCTCGGACAGGGAGAAGAGGAACTAATGAAAAACTGTTTTTT
cdr3_aa: CASSVDARTGRRGTNEKLFF

v_call: TRBV5-1
clone_size: NA
d_call: NA
j_call: TRBJ1-1
cdr3_nt: TGCGCCAGCAGCTGGGGCTATAATGAAGCTTTCTTT
cdr3_aa: CASSWGYNEAFF

v_call: TRBV2
clone_size: NA
d_call: NA
j_call: TRBJ2-5
cdr3_nt: TGTGCCCTAGGGCCCCGGGGGGAGACCCAGTACTTC
cdr3_aa: CALGPRGETQYF

v_call: TRBV29-1
clone_size: NA
d_call: TRBD1
j_call: TRBJ2-5
cdr3_nt: TGCAGCGTTGAAGTCCAGGGGGTTGGGGAGACCCAGTACTTC
cdr3_aa: CSVEVQGVGETQYF

v_call: TRBV6-1
clone_size: NA
d_call: NA
j_call: TRBJ1-1
cdr3_nt: TGTGCCAGCAGGGGACTGCGTGGGACTGAAGCTTTCTTT
cdr3_aa: CASRGLRGTEAFF

v_call: TRBV5-1
clone_size: NA
d_call: NA
j_call: TRBJ2-3
cdr3_nt: TGCGCCAGCAGCTTGGCCGCAGATACGCAGTATTTT
cdr3_aa: CASSLAADTQYF

v_call: TRBV30
clone_size: NA
d_call: NA
j_call: TRBJ1-1
cdr3_nt: TGTGCCTGGAGTGACCCGAGGACTGTAAAGGACACTGAAGCTTTCTTT
cdr3_aa: CAWSDPRTVKDTEAFF